This TCR beta chain comes out of a study of blood T cell repertoires in COVID-19. About the study: The United States, Italy and Spain were the sources of the acute and convalescent COVID-19 samples.

Participants were aged about 18 to 100 years from approximately 25 US areas. The study assigned cohorts using participant-reported clinical history. In the authors' workflow: Researchers report that nucleated cell counts were estimated from reference gene primer amplification. Only in-frame clones appear in the TCRdb table, and some are missing; sequencing was by immunoSEQ multiplex PCR. Clonal size and the V and J genes are those of that table, whereas D and trimming came from the DNA. The sample gives around 78,000 clones, about 89% of which show up once; 0.9% to 1.5% is in the top ten. The V and J ends lost 0 bases and 3 bases respectively, with 12 bases between them. Germline V gene lookup returns CDR1 MGHRA and CDR2 YSYEKL. There are 16 residues in the CDR3.

The J gene is TRBJ1-5, the V gene TRBV4-1; D is ambiguous. The TCR originated in a woman aged 50 to 60 with acute COVID-19. What was sequenced was PBMCs or T cells enriched from blood (not recorded which). CDR3 nucleotides: TGCGCCAGCAGCCAAGATTGGAGGCACATCAATCAGCCCCAGCATTTT. Its protein product is CASSQDWRHINQPQHF.